The T cell receptor beta chain under discussion was sequenced for a study of T cells after posttransplantation cyclophosphamide. The table came from immunoSEQ multiplex PCR; TCRdb's copy has only in-frame clones and leaves some out. This table holds about 39,000 clones with no singletons; the top ten claim about 4.5%. The sample holds a few counts of this clone. At the DNA level, this CDR3 is encoded by other sequences in the same sample as well. J gave up 0 bases and V 3 bases, and 6 bases lay outside the gene matches. Germline values: CDR1 SGDLS, CDR2 YYNGEE. This CDR3 is 16 amino acids long. The material sequenced was PBMCs. This TCR derives from a woman between 50 and 59 years old in good health and a related stem cell transplant donor. The chain couples TRBV9 to TRBJ2-3; 8 bases agree with TRBD1. CDR3 bases: TGTGCCAGCAGCGCTCAGGACAGGGTTAGCACAGATACGCAGTATTTT. Its translation is CASSAQDRVSTDTQYF.